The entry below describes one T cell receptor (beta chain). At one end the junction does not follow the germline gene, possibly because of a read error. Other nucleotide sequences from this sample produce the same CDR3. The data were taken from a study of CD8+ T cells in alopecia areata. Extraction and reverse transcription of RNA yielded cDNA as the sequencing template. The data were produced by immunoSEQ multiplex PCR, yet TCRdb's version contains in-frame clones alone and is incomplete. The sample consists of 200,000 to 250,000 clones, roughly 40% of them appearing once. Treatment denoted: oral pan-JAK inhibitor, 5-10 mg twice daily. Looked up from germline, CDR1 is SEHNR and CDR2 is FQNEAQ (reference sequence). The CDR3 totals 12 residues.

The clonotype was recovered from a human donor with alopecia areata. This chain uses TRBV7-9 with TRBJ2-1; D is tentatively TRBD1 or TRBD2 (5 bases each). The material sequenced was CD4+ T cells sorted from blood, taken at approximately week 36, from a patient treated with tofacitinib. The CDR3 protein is CASSLTGPAQFF. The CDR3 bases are TGTGCTAGCAGCCTCACGGGGCCCGCGCAGTTCTTC.